These 31 T cell receptor beta chains were sequenced from one sample in a study of vaccination effects on CD4 cells after COVID-19. Under the ViraFEST assay, PBMC were stimulated with viral peptide pools so that antigen-specific CD4+ T cells expanded. Sequencing was performed afterwards. An approximately 10-day culture period preceded the isolation of CD4+ T cells. Among the vaccine recipients, none had a prior SARS-CoV-2 infection, and nucleocapsid antibodies were negative. Clones were read by immunoSEQ multiplex PCR, and TCRdb kept only the in-frame ones, dropping some. The table includes tens of thousands of clones, approximately 80% detected once. Their recognized antigens are unknown. Sequencing was performed on CD4+ T cells from PBMCs cultured with SARS-CoV-2 spike peptides, taken before COVID-19 vaccination. The receptors here all came from a human donor who received a COVID-19 vaccine.

The chain links TRBV7-2 to TRBJ2-5; D unresolved. Germline loops: CDR1 SGHTA, CDR2 FQGNSA. The V and J ends lost 3 bases and 2 bases respectively, with 7 bases between them. CDR3 size: 13 residues. CDR3 in amino acids: CASSFGRQETQYF. CDR3 nucleotides: TGTGCCAGCAGCTTCGGGCGACAAGAGACCCAGTACTTC. The full variable domain, rest sourced from reference TRBV7-2 and TRBJ2-5, is GAGVSQSPSNKVTEKGKDVELRCDPISGHTALYWYRQSLGQGLEFLIYFQGNSAPDKSGLPSDRFSAERTGGSVSTLTIQRTQQEDSAVYLCASSFGRQETQYFGPGTRLLVL.

V usage is TRBV18 and J usage is TRBJ2-5; D call uncertain. This CDR3 is built from 13 residues. CDR1 KGHSH and CDR2 LQKENI come from the germline V gene. V lost 3 bases to trimming and J lost 5 bases, with 10 bases between them. Here the CDR3 reads CASSPDQEETQYF. The CDR3, as DNA: TGTGCCAGCTCACCCGATCAGGAGGAGACCCAGTACTTC.

The gene calls are TRBV7-9 and TRBJ1-4; D uncertain. V lost 4 bases and J 8 bases, leaving 8 bases between the germline ends. The CDR3 is made up of 12 amino acids. Per the germline V gene, CDR1 is SEHNR and CDR2 is FQNEAQ (reference sequence). The CDR3 reads CASSSHGEKLFF. CDR3 DNA sequence: TGTGCCAGCAGCTCGCATGGGGAAAAACTGTTTTTT. The full variable domain, rest sourced from reference TRBV7-9 and TRBJ1-4, is DTGVSQNPRHKITKRGQNVTFRCDPISEHNRLYWYRQTLGQGPEFLTYFQNEAQLEKSRLLSDRFSAERPKGSFSTLEIQRTEQGDSAMYLCASSSHGEKLFFGSGTQLSVL.

V and J are TRBV6-5 and TRBJ1-3; 7 bases agree with TRBD1. This CDR3 is built from 14 residues. The germline V gene has CDR1 MNHEY and CDR2 SVGAGI. Trimming took 5 bases from V and 2 from J; bases not matched to a gene: 3. The CDR3: CASSPDRAGNTIYF. The CDR3 DNA is TGTGCCAGCAGTCCAGACAGGGCTGGAAACACCATATATTTT.

The chain recombines TRBV9 with TRBJ1-4; 8 bases are a match to TRBD1. The V and J ends lost 3 bases and 7 bases, in that order; junction bases with no gene match: 8. This CDR3 has 15 amino acids. Germline loops: CDR1 SGDLS, CDR2 YYNGEE. The CDR3 is CASSDTGGSIEKLFF. In nucleotides, the CDR3 is TGTGCCAGCAGCGACACAGGGGGGTCTATTGAAAAACTGTTTTTT.

J is TRBJ1-3 and V is TRBV6-5; D possibly corresponds to TRBD1 (6 bases). This CDR3 comprises 14 residues. Deletions cut 5 bases from V and 0 bases from J, with 8 bases between. Germline V gene data show CDR1 as MNHEY and CDR2 as SVGAGI. The CDR3 DNA reads as TGTGCCAGCAGTCCACAGGGCTCTGGAAACACCATATATTTT. Translating it yields CASSPQGSGNTIYF.

The chain couples TRBV18 to TRBJ1-2; 11 nucleotides align to TRBD1. Per the germline V gene, CDR1 is KGHSH and CDR2 is LQKENI. J was trimmed by 2 bases and V by 6 bases; bases with no gene match: 17. There are 19 residues in the CDR3. The CDR3 DNA follows: TGTGCCAGCTCCCGGAAAGGACAGGGGGCTTCCTCCGGAAACTATGGCTACACCTTC. It translates to CASSRKGQGASSGNYGYTF.

This clone has a handful of counts. This chain links TRBV7-8 with TRBJ2-1; D gene ambiguous. This CDR3 region has 15 residues. Trimming left V 2 bases short and J 0 bases short, with 8 bases between. Germline V gene lookup returns CDR1 SGHVS and CDR2 FQNEAQ. The CDR3 spells CASSLRDSSYNEQFF. CDR3 sequence (DNA): TGTGCCAGCAGCTTAAGGGATAGCTCCTACAATGAGCAGTTCTTC.

V is TRBV3-1 (or the pseudogene TRBV3-2) and J is TRBJ2-5; 7 nucleotides agree with TRBD2. V lost 4 bases to trimming and J lost 7 bases; unmatched junction nucleotides: 12. The germline V gene has CDR1 LGHDT and CDR2 YNNKEL (reference sequence). This CDR3 has 15 amino acids. CDR3 loop: CASSLTTGTTGTQYF. In nucleotides, the CDR3 is TGTGCCAGCAGCCTTACAACCGGGACTACGGGGACCCAGTACTTC.

This clone has more than one count but fewer than ten. The chain employs TRBV19 and TRBJ1-5; D is possibly TRBD1 (5 bases). Germline V lookup: CDR1 LNHDA, CDR2 SQIVND (reference sequence). The germline V and J ends were trimmed by 1 base and 2 bases, with 9 bases remaining between them. The CDR3 spans 15 residues. CDR3 region: CASSIVPGGNQPQHF. The CDR3 coding sequence is TGTGCCAGTAGTATAGTACCGGGGGGCAATCAGCCCCAGCATTTT.

The V and J genes are TRBV5-8 and TRBJ1-1, with 8 bases fitting TRBD1. CDR3 length: 14 residues. Germline lookup yields CDR1 SGHTS and CDR2 YDEGEE. V dropped 3 bases and J dropped 7; count of bases not matched to a gene: 8. The CDR3 loop reads CASSSTGEFGEAFF. The DNA for the CDR3 is TGTGCCAGCAGCTCGACAGGGGAGTTTGGTGAAGCTTTCTTT.

This clone was picked up one time. V gene TRBV29-1 combines with J gene TRBJ2-3; possible D gene TRBD1, 5 bases. This CDR3 is built from 12 residues. Germline lookup yields CDR1 SQVTM and CDR2 ANQGSEA. Trimming left V 4 bases short and J 3 bases short, with 8 bases between. CDR3 sequence (DNA): TGCAGCGTTGTAAGGGGAACAGATACGCAGTATTTT. Its protein product is CSVVRGTDTQYF.

This rearrangement joins TRBV5-1 to TRBJ2-1, with TRBD2 matching 11 bases. J was trimmed by 2 bases and V by 4 bases; bases with no gene match: 14. CDR3 length equals 19 residues. The germline V gene encodes CDR1 SGHRS and CDR2 YFSETQ. Here the CDR3 DNA reads TGCGCCAGCAGCCAACAACCGTATGGGACTAGCGGAGCCTACAATGAGCAGTTCTTC. This gives the protein CASSQQPYGTSGAYNEQFF. Using reference TRBV5-1 and TRBJ2-1 for the parts outside the CDR3, the full variable domain is KAGVTQTPRYLIKTRGQQVTLSCSPISGHRSVSWYQQTPGQGLQFLFEYFSETQRNKGNFPGRFSGRQFSNSRSEMNVSTLELGDSALYLCASSQQPYGTSGAYNEQFFGPGTRLTVL.

The chain combines TRBV9 with TRBJ1-3; 9 bases are a match to TRBD1. Germline trimming cut 0 bases from V and 6 bases from J; bases unmatched to any gene: 7. This CDR3 comprises 16 residues. Germline V CDR1 and CDR2: SGDLS, YYNGEE. CDR3 coding DNA: TGTGCCAGCAGCGTAGATTTGGGACAGGGATTAAACACCATATATTTT. Protein: CASSVDLGQGLNTIYF.

The chain carries TRBV5-5 and TRBJ1-2; D gene ambiguous. Germline CDR1 and CDR2: SGHKS and YYEKEE (reference sequence). Deletions cut 5 bases from V and 5 bases from J, with 16 bases between. This CDR3 is 14 amino acids long. CDR3 residues: CASRYRYTQYGYTF. The CDR3 bases are TGTGCCAGCAGATACAGATATACCCAATATGGCTACACCTTC.

The gene calls are TRBV19 and TRBJ1-6; 8 bases are a match to TRBD1. Germline V gene sequence: CDR1 LNHDA, CDR2 SQIVND (reference sequence). The CDR3 loop spans 16 amino acids. After removal of 6 bases from V and 4 bases from J, the junction contained 8 bases not matched to a gene. CDR3 loop: CASRTQGQGYNSPLHF. As DNA, the CDR3 is TGTGCCAGTAGGACCCAAGGACAGGGTTATAATTCACCCCTCCACTTT.

This clone was detected a few times. The V and J genes are TRBV4-1 and TRBJ1-5; D gene ambiguous. The germline V and J ends were trimmed by 1 base and 6 bases, with 13 bases remaining between them. Germline-derived CDR1 and CDR2 are MGHRA and YSYEKL. The CDR3 contains 15 residues. Here the CDR3 reads CASSQGRASSQPQHF. The CDR3 region has the DNA TGCGCCAGCAGCCAAGGGAGGGCTTCCAGTCAGCCCCAGCATTTT.

The chain couples TRBV12-5 to TRBJ2-3; D is uncertain. This CDR3 region has 15 residues. With 1 base removed from V and 3 bases from J, the gap between germline ends came to 11 bases. CDR1 and CDR2 from the germline V gene are LGHNT and FRNRAP. CDR3 DNA: TGTGCTAGTGGTTTGGAGGGTTTGGGGACAGATACGCAGTATTTT. Protein product: CASGLEGLGTDTQYF.

In DNA, the CDR3 is TGCGCCAGCAGCTTGGCTGGGAAGGGAAACACCATATATTTT. Translated: CASSLAGKGNTIYF. The chain has TRBV5-1 and TRBJ1-3, with D unresolved. Per the germline V gene, CDR1 is SGHRS and CDR2 is YFSETQ. V lost 0 bases and J 4 bases, leaving 8 bases between the germline ends. CDR3 size: 14 residues.

The chain employs TRBV12-3 or TRBV12-4 and TRBJ1-2; D ambiguous. The CDR3 is 13 amino acids. Trimming left V 3 bases short and J 4 bases short, with 9 bases between. The CDR3 loop is CASSFGLVYGYTF. The CDR3 DNA reads TGTGCCAGCAGTTTTGGTCTGGTCTATGGCTACACCTTC.

The chain joins TRBV13 to TRBJ1-1; no definite D call. There are 12 residues in the CDR3. Germline V gives CDR1 PRHDT, CDR2 FYEKMQ (reference sequence). V lost 3 bases and J lost 8, with 10 bases in between. In nucleotides, the CDR3 is TGTGCCAGCAGCTTCGGGGTCGGAGAAGCTTTCTTT. Its protein is CASSFGVGEAFF. The whole variable domain, remainder taken from reference TRBV13 and TRBJ1-1, is AAGVIQSPRHLIKEKRETATLKCYPIPRHDTVYWYQQGPGQDPQFLISFYEKMQSDKGSIPDRFSAQQFSDYHSELNMSSLELGDSALYFCASSFGVGEAFFGQGTRLTVV.

CDR3 residues: CASTPNGVTGVSDTQYF. The CDR3 coding sequence is TGTGCCAGCACCCCAAACGGGGTAACGGGGGTCTCAGATACGCAGTATTTT. The V and J genes are TRBV28 and TRBJ2-3; D might be TRBD2 (6 bases). Germline-derived CDR1 and CDR2 are MDHEN and SYDVKM. Trimming removed 7 bases at V and 4 bases at J, with 24 bases between. The CDR3 has 17 amino acids.

There are a few counts of this clone. The rearrangement joins TRBV5-1 to TRBJ2-3, with 12 bases aligning to TRBD2. The CDR3 spans 15 residues. CDR1 is SGHRS and CDR2 is YFSETQ in the germline V gene. Trimming cost V 5 bases and J 6 bases; bases outside gene matches: 7. CDR3 nucleotides: TGCGCCAGCAGGCGGACTAGCGGGATCGGCGATACGCAGTATTTT. This sequence encodes CASRRTSGIGDTQYF.

The chain links TRBV4-2 to TRBJ1-1; D is unresolved. V was cut by 4 bases and J by 1 base, with 10 bases left in between. Germline V gene data show CDR1 as LGHNA and CDR2 as YNFKEQ. CDR3 length: 14 residues. DNA of the CDR3: TGTGCCAGCAGCCCCCTGGGTTGGAACACTGAAGCTTTCTTT. Its protein is CASSPLGWNTEAFF.

This clone was observed a few times. The chain recombines TRBV7-3 with TRBJ2-2; D gene uncertain. Trimming removed 9 bases at V and 10 bases at J, with 15 bases between. From germline, CDR1 is SGHTA and CDR2 FQGTGA. The CDR3 spans 12 residues. CDR3 bases: TGTGCCAGAGGCGGTTTGGGCGAGGAGCTGTTTTTT. Its protein product is CARGGLGEELFF.

V and J are TRBV2 and TRBJ2-3; perhaps TRBD1 as D (5 bases). Germline V gene lookup returns CDR1 SNHLY and CDR2 FYNNEI. Trimming pared 8 bases from V and 7 bases from J, leaving 22 bases between. This CDR3 spans 15 amino acids. The CDR3 sequence is CASFGAVVAYYTQYF. The CDR3 nucleotides are TGTGCCAGCTTTGGGGCCGTGGTCGCTTATTATACGCAGTATTTT. The whole variable domain, filled in from reference TRBV2 and TRBJ2-3, reads EPEVTQTPSHQVTQMGQEVILRCVPISNHLYFYWYRQILGQKVEFLVSFYNNEISEKSEIFDDQFSVERPDGSNFTLKIRSTKLEDSAMYFCASFGAVVAYYTQYFGPGTRLTVL.

The chain couples TRBV27 to TRBJ1-5; D is possibly TRBD1 (6 bases). Germline V lookup: CDR1 MNHEY, CDR2 SMNVEV (reference sequence). The CDR3 is made up of 13 amino acids. V shed 5 bases and J shed 7 bases, with 12 bases lying between them. The CDR3 loop is CASSLNRDQPQHF. The CDR3 DNA follows: TGTGCCAGCAGTCTAAACAGGGACCAGCCCCAGCATTTT.

This chain joins TRBV27 and TRBJ2-1, with no clear D. The CDR3 totals 14 residues. Trimming cost V 3 bases and J 5 bases, with 11 bases left between them. Germline CDR1 MNHEY, CDR2 SMNVEV (reference sequence). The CDR3 loop reads CASSFIMTHNEQFF. For the CDR3, the DNA is TGTGCCAGCAGTTTTATAATGACCCACAATGAGCAGTTCTTC.

The gene calls are TRBV19 and TRBJ1-5; TRBD1 aligns across 8 bases. Germline V gene data show CDR1 as LNHDA and CDR2 as SQIVND (reference sequence). The CDR3 is 14 amino acids. V lost 5 bases, J lost 5 bases, and 5 bases stayed unmatched. The CDR3 is CASSPDRDYQPQHF. DNA for the CDR3: TGTGCCAGTAGTCCGGACAGGGATTATCAGCCCCAGCATTTT.

For the CDR3, the DNA is TGTGCCAGCTCACCGGGACAGGGTTCGTTAGAGACCCAGTACTTC. Its protein product is CASSPGQGSLETQYF. The rearrangement uses TRBV18 and TRBJ2-5; 9 nucleotides agree with TRBD1. CDR3 length: 15 residues. The V segment lost 3 bases and the J segment 4 bases; nucleotides outside the gene matches: 6. Germline CDR1 is KGHSH and CDR2 is LQKENI.

The chain recombines TRBV2 with TRBJ2-1; the match to TRBD2 covers 11 bases. The germline V gene has CDR1 SNHLY and CDR2 FYNNEI. J gave up 7 bases and V 5 bases, and 10 bases lay outside the gene matches. This CDR3 contains 16 residues. CDR3 residues: CASSRYSGGARNEQFF. The CDR3 region has the DNA TGTGCCAGCAGTCGATATAGCGGGGGGGCTAGAAATGAGCAGTTCTTC.